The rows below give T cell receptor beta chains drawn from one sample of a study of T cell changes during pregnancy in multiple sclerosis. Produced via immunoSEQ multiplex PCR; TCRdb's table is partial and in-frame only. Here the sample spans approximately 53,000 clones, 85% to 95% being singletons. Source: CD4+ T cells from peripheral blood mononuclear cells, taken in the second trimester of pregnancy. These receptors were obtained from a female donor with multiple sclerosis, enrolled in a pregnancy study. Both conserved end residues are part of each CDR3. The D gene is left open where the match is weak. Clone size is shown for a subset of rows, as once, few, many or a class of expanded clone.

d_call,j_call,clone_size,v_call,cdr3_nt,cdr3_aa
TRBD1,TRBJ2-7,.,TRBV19,TGTGCCAGTAGTTTTGTGGACAGGACTTACAAGAGCTCCTACGAGCAGTACTTC,CASSFVDRTYKSSYEQYF
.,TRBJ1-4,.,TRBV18,TGTGCCAGCTCACCACGAACAGGAACTAATGAAAAACTGTTTTTT,CASSPRTGTNEKLFF
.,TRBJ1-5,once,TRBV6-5,TGTGCCAGCAGTTTGCAGGCAGAGAGCAATCAGCCCCAGCATTTT,CASSLQAESNQPQHF
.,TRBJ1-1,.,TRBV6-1,TGTGCCAGCACGCGGGGATGGGACACTGAAGCTTTCTTT,CASTRGWDTEAFF
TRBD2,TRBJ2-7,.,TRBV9,TGTGCCAGCAGCCCGTCCGGGACTAGCGGGGCGCGGGAGCAGTACTTC,CASSPSGTSGAREQYF
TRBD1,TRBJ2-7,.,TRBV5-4,TGTGCCAGCAGCGGGGGACAGGGGAACGAGCAGTACTTC,CASSGGQGNEQYF
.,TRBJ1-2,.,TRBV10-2,TGCGCCATCAAGCCGTCCGGGATGAACTATGGCTACACCTTC,CAIKPSGMNYGYTF
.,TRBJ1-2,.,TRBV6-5,TGTGCCAGCAGGGGACTGGGACGTATTGGCTACACCTTC,CASRGLGRIGYTF
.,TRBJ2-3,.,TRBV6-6,TGTGCCAGCGAGCAGGGCACAGATACGCAGTATTTT,CASEQGTDTQYF
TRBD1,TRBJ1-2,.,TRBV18,TGTGCCAGCTCACCGCCACCCGGACAGGGTGATGGCTACACCTTC,CASSPPPGQGDGYTF
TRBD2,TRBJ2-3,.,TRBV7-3,TGTGCCAGCAGTTCATCTCCAGCGGGAGGAGGCATGAATACGCAGTATTTT,CASSSSPAGGGMNTQYF
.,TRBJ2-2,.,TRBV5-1,TGCGCCAGCAGCCGCGACGGGGATAACACCGGGGAGCTGTTTTTT,CASSRDGDNTGELFF
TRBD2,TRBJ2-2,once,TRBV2,TGTGCCAGCATGGGTTCGGGGGGGACCGGGGAGCTGTTTTTT,CASMGSGGTGELFF
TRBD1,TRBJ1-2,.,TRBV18,TGTGCCAGCTCACCGGCCGGGACAGGTAGCCGCGGCTACACCTTC,CASSPAGTGSRGYTF
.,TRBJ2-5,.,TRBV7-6,TGTGCCAGCAGCCCGGGGGATGGACAAGAGACCCAGTACTTC,CASSPGDGQETQYF
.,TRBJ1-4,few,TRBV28,TGTGCCAGCAGTCCGGGGGGGCCTACTAATGAAAAACTGTTTTTT,CASSPGGPTNEKLFF
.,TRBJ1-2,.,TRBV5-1,TGCGCCAGCAGCCATAGCAGGGATGTCTATGGCTACACCTTC,CASSHSRDVYGYTF
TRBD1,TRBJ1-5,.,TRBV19,TGTGCCAGTAGTATATCCCCGCGACAGGGCGGTCAGCCCCAGCATTTT,CASSISPRQGGQPQHF
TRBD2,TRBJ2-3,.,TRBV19,TGTGCCAGTAGCTCCACTAGCGGGGGCCTCGCGCAGTATTTT,CASSSTSGGLAQYF
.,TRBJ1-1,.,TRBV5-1,TGCGCCAGCAGCATTAGACAGGCGAACACTGAAGCTTTCTTT,CASSIRQANTEAFF
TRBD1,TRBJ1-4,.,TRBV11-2,TGTGCCAGCAGCTCTCTCGCGGGACAGCCTTATGAAAAACTGTTTTTT,CASSSLAGQPYEKLFF
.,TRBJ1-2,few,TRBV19,TGTGCCAGTAGTGGCGGCCAATTCTATGGCTACACCTTC,CASSGGQFYGYTF
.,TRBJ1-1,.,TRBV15,TGTGCCACCAGCAGAGATAAGTTGAGGATTGGGACATTCACTGAAGCTTTCTTT,CATSRDKLRIGTFTEAFF
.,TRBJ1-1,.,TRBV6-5,TGTGCCAGCAGTTACACCCGAACAGAGAACACTGAAGCTTTCTTT,CASSYTRTENTEAFF
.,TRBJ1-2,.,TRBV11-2,TGTGCCAGCAGCCGAAACAGGGCCGAAGGCTACACCTTC,CASSRNRAEGYTF
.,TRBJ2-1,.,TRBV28,TGTGCCAGCAGTTCCCCGGCTAGATACAATGAGCAGTTCTTC,CASSSPARYNEQFF
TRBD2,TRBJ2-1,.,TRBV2,TGTGCCAGCAGGCCCCGACTAGCGGGGGCCAGGGGATTAAATGAGCAGTTCTTC,CASRPRLAGARGLNEQFF
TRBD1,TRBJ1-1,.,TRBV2,TGTGCCAGCACCCGAGAATCCGGGACAGGTCTACTTACTGAAGCTTTCTTT,CASTRESGTGLLTEAFF
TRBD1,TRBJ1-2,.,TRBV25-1,TGTGCCAGCAGTGAATACCCCGGACAGGGGGGCGGCTACACCTTC,CASSEYPGQGGGYTF
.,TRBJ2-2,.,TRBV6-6,TGTGCCAGACAGTTAGATCCACGGGAGCTGTTTTTT,CARQLDPRELFF
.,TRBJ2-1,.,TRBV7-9,TGTGCCAGCAGTAGGGGCATACCGGGCAATGAGCAGTTCTTC,CASSRGIPGNEQFF
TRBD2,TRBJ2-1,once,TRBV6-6,TGTGCCAGCAGCGGCGGGACTAGCTCCTACAATGAGCAGTTCTTC,CASSGGTSSYNEQFF
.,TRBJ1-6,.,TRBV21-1,TGTGCCAGCAAGTTTAGGAACGGTTCTCCCCACAGGAATTCACCCCTCCACTTT,CASKFRNGSPHRNSPLHF
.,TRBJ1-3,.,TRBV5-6,TGTGCCAGCAGCTTGAGGGGCCCTGGAAACACCATATATTTT,CASSLRGPGNTIYF
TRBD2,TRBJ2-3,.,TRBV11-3,TGTGCCAGCAGCTTAGATGGGTCCGGGACTAGCGGCACAGATACGCAGTATTTT,CASSLDGSGTSGTDTQYF
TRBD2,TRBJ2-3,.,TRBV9,TGTGCCAGCAGCGTCGGGACTAGCGGGGGGGCAGATACGCAGTATTTT,CASSVGTSGGADTQYF
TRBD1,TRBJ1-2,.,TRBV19,TGTGCCAGTAGTATTCCGAGACAGGGGTATGGCTACACCTTC,CASSIPRQGYGYTF
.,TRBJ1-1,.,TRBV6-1,TGTGCCAGCAGTGCCAAAAGGGGACTGGACACTGAAGCTTTCTTT,CASSAKRGLDTEAFF
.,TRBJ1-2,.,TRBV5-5,TGTGCCAGCACGCAAGCAAACAGGGTCTATGGCTACACCTTC,CASTQANRVYGYTF
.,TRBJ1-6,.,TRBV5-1,TGCGCCAGCAGCTTGGCCCCCCCGGGGAGCTCCTATAATTCACCCCTCCACTTT,CASSLAPPGSSYNSPLHF
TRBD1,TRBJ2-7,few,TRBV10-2,TGCGCCAGTAGAACAGGGGGCATGGACGAGCAGTACTTC,CASRTGGMDEQYF
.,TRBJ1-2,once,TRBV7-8,TGTGCCAGCAGCTCTGGGGGGATAGAGGGCTACACCTTC,CASSSGGIEGYTF
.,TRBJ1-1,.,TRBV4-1,TGCGCCAGCAGCCAAGACATTTACGGTGAAGCTTTCTTT,CASSQDIYGEAFF
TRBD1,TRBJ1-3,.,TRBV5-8,TGTGCCAGCAGCAGGGGACAGGGGCCAGGAAACACCATATATTTT,CASSRGQGPGNTIYF
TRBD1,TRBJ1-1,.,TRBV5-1,TGCGCCAGCAGCTTGGCCGGGACAGGGAGGACTGAAGCTTTCTTT,CASSLAGTGRTEAFF